This T cell receptor (beta chain) emerged from a study of T cells after yellow fever vaccination. For the study at large: The SMART-Seq v4 Ultra Low Input method served to prepare the low-cell-number fractions. General observations from the study: Subsequent booster samples again held most clones from primary vaccination (around 96% CD4, approximately 86% CD8). When the response was secondary, it was weaker but reached its peak faster, day 5 versus 15.

CDR3 length equals 15 residues. Trimming at V came to 5 bases and at J to 6 bases, leaving 7 bases not matched to a gene. CDR1 DFQATT and CDR2 SNEGSKA come from the germline V gene (reference sequence). This clonotype was detected only a few times. Its target is unknown. TCRdb re-called the 5' RACE reads through MiXCR, storing one row per CDR3 protein. Of 320,000 or so distinct CDR3 sequences in the sample, roughly 8.4% were seen once. This sequence was found in a man younger than 30 who received the YFV17D yellow fever vaccine. Sequencing was performed on PBMCs, taken about 41 days after the first yellow fever vaccination. This chain uses TRBV20-1 with TRBJ2-3; 14 bases match TRBD2. CDR3 loop: CSAPTSGGAWDTQYF. As DNA, the CDR3 is TGCAGTGCTCCGACTAGCGGGGGGGCGTGGGATACGCAGTATTTT.